This T cell receptor (beta chain) was captured by sequencing in a study of blood T cell repertoires in COVID-19. Study-wide context: Acute and convalescent COVID-19 specimens originated in the United States, Italy and Spain.

The method was immunoSEQ multiplex PCR; TCRdb's version includes in-frame clones alone and lacks a portion of them. The sample includes 200,000 to 300,000 clones, over 80% of them seen just once. V shed 4 bases and J 7 bases; nucleotides not matched to a gene: 7. The CDR3 is 16 amino acids. Germline CDR1 KGHSH, CDR2 LQKENI. This clonotype was sampled from an older woman with active or convalescent COVID-19. The sample was peripheral blood. The chain combines TRBV18 with TRBJ2-1; TRBD2 aligns across 13 bases. In DNA form, the CDR3 reads TGTGCCAGCTCACGATTAGGACTAGCGGGAGTGAATGAGCAGTTCTTC. Translation: CASSRLGLAGVNEQFF.